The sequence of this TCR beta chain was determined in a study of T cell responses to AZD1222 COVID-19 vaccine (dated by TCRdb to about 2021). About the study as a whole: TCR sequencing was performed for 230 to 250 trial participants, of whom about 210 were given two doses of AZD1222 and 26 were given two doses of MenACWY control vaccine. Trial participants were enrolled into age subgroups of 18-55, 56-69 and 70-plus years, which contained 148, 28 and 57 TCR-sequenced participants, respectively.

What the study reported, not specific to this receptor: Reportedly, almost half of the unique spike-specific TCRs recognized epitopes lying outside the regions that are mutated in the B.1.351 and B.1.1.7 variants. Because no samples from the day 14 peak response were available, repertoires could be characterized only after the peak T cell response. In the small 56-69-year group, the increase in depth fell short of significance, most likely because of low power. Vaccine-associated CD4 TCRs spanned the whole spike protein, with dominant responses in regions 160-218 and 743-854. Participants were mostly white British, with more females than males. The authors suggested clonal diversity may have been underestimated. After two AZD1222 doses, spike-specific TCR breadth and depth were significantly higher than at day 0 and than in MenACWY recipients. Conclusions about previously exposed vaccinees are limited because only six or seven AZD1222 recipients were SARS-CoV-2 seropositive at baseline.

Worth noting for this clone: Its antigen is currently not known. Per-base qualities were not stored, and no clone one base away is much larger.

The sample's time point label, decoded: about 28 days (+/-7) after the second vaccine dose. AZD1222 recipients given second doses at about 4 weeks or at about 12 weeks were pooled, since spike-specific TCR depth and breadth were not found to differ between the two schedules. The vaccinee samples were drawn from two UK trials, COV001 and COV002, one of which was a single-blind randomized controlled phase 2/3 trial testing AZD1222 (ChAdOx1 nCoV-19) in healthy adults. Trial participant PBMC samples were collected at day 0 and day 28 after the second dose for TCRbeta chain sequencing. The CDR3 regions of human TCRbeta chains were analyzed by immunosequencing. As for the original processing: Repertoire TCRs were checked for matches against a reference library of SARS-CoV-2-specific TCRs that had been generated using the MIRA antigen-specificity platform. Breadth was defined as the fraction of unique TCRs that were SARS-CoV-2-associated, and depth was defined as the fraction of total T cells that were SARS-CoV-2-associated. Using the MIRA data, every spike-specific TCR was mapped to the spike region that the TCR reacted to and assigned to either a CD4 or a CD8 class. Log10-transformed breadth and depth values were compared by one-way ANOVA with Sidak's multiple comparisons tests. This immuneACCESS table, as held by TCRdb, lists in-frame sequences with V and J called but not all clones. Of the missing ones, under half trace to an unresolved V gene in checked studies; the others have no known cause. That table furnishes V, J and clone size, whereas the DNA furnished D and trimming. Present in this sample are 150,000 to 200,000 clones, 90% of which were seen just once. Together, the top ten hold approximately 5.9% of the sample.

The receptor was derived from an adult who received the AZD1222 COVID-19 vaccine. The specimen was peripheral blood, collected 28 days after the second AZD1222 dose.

The CDR3 region reads CATETGRANYGYTF. The nucleotide sequence reads as follows: TGTGCCACCGAGACAGGTAGAGCTAACTATGGCTACACCTTC. The rearranged chain carries TRBV28 and TRBJ1-2; the D segment could be TRBD1, given 6 matching bases. CDR1 and CDR2, per the germline V gene, are MDHEN and SYDVKM. The junction shows trimming of 10 bases on V and 0 bases on J, plus 15 bases between the germline ends. Reading from cysteine to phenylalanine, the CDR3 counts 14 amino acids. The retained sequence is limited to the CDR3, 42 bases, with the frame set at the first base.